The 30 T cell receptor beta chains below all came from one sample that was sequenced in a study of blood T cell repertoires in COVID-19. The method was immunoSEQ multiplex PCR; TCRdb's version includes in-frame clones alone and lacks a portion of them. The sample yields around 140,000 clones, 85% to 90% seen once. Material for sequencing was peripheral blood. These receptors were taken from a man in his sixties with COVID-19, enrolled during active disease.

DNA of the CDR3: TGTGCCTGGAGGAGGGCTTCCTACAATGAGCAGTTCTTC. Its protein is CAWRRASYNEQFF. The genes are TRBV30 and TRBJ2-1; possibly TRBD2 for D (5 bases). Germline lookup yields CDR1 GTSNPN and CDR2 SVGIG (reference sequence). V was trimmed by 3 bases and J by 1 base, leaving 7 bases between them. The CDR3 is 13 amino acids.

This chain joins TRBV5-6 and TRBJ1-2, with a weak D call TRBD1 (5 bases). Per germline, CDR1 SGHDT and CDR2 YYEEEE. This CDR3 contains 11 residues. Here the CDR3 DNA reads TGTCCCCTAGGAGGGACCCATGGCTACACCTTC. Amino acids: CPLGGTHGYTF.

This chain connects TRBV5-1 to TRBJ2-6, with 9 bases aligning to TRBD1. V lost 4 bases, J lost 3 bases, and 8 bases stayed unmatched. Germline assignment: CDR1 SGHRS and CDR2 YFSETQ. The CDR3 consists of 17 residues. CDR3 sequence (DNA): TGCGCCAGCAGCCCGCAACAGGGGGCTAATGGGGCCAACGTCCTGACTTTC. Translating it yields CASSPQQGANGANVLTF. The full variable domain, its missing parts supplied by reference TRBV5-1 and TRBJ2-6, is KAGVTQTPRYLIKTRGQQVTLSCSPISGHRSVSWYQQTPGQGLQFLFEYFSETQRNKGNFPGRFSGRQFSNSRSEMNVSTLELGDSALYLCASSPQQGANGANVLTFGAGSRLTVL.

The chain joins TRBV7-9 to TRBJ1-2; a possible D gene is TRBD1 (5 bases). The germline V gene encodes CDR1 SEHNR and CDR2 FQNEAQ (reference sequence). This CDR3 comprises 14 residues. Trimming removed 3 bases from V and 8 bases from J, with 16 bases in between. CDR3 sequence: CASSFRGREEGYTF. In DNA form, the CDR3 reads TGTGCCAGCAGCTTTCGAGGCAGGGAGGAAGGCTACACCTTC.

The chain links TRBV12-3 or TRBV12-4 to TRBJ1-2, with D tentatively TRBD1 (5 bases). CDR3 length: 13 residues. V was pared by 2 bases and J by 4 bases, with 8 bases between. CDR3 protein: CASSLPDSYGYTF. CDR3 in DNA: TGTGCCAGCAGTTTACCCGACAGCTATGGCTACACCTTC.

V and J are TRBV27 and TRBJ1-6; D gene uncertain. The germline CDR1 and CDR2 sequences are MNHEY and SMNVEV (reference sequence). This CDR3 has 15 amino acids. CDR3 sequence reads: CPHPLATAANSPLHF. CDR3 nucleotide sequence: TGTCCACACCCCTTGGCTACAGCGGCAAATTCACCCCTCCACTTT.

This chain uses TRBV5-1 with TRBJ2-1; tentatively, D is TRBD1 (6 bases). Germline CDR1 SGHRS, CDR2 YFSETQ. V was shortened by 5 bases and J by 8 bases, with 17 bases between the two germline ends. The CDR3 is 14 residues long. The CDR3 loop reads CASSWAGASDEQFF. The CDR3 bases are TGCGCCAGCAGTTGGGCAGGGGCGTCCGATGAGCAGTTCTTC.

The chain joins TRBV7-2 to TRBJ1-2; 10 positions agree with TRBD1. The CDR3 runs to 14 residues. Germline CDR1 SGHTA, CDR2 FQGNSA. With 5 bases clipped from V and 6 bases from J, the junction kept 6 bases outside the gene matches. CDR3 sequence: CASSPGQGKDGYTF. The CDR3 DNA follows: TGTGCCAGCAGCCCGGGACAGGGGAAAGATGGCTACACCTTC.

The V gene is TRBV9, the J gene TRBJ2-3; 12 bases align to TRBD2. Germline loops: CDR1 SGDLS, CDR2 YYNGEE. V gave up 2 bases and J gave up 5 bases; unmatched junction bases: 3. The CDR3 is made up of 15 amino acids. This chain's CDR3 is CASSVRTSGVDTQYF. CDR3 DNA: TGTGCCAGCAGCGTTAGGACTAGCGGGGTAGATACGCAGTATTTT.

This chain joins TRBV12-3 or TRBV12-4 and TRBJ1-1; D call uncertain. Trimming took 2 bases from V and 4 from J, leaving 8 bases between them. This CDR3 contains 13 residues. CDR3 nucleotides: TGTGCCAGCAGTTTACTCGGAGGCACTGAAGCTTTCTTT. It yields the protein CASSLLGGTEAFF.

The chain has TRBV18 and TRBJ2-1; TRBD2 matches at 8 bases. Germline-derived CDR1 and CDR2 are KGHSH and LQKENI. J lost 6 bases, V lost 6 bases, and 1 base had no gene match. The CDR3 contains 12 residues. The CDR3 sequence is CASSRGGNEQFF. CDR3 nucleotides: TGTGCCAGCTCCCGGGGGGGCAATGAGCAGTTCTTC.

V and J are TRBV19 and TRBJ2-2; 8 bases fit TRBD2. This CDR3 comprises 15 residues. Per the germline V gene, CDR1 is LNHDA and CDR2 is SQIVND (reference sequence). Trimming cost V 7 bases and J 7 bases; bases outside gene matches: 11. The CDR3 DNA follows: TGTGCCAGTACTGTGGTAGCGGGGCTGGGCGGGGAGCTGTTTTTT. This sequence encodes CASTVVAGLGGELFF.

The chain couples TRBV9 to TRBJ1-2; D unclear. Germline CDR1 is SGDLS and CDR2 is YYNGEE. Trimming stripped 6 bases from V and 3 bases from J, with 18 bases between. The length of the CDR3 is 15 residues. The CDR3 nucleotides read TGTGCCAGCACCTACTCCACGTGGTCGGACTATGGCTACACCTTC. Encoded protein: CASTYSTWSDYGYTF.

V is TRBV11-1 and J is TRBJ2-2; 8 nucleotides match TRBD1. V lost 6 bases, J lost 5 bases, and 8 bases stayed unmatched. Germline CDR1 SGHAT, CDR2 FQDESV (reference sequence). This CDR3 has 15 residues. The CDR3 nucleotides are TGTGCCAGCAGTAAGGACAGGGCTTCTACCGGGGAGCTGTTTTTT. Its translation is CASSKDRASTGELFF.

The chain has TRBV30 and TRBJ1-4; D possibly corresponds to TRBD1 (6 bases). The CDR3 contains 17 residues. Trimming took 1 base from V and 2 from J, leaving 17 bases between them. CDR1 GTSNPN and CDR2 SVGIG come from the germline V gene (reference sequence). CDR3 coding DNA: TGTGCCTGGAGTGCAGACAGGAATGCCGCTACTAATGAAAAACTGTTTTTT. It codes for CAWSADRNAATNEKLFF.

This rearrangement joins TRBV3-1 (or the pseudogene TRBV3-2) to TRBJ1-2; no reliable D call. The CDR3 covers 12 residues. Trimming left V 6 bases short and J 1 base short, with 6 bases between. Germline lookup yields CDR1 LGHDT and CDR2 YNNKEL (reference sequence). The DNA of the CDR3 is TGTGCCAGCAGTAGAGGTAACTATGGCTACACCTTC. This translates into CASSRGNYGYTF.

The CDR3 region is CASSAEGQNSPLHF. For the CDR3, the DNA is TGCGCCAGCAGCGCGGAAGGACAGAATTCACCCCTCCACTTT. This sequence joins TRBV5-1 and TRBJ1-6, with D perhaps TRBD1 (6 bases). CDR3 size: 14 residues. V was shortened by 4 bases and J by 7 bases, with 12 bases between the two germline ends. Germline CDR1 and CDR2: SGHRS and YFSETQ.

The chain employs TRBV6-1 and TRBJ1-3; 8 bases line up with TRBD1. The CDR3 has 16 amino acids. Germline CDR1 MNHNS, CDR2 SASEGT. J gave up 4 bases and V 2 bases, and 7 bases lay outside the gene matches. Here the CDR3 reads CASSEIQGGSGNTIYF. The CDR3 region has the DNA TGTGCCAGCAGTGAAATACAGGGGGGCTCCGGAAACACCATATATTTT.

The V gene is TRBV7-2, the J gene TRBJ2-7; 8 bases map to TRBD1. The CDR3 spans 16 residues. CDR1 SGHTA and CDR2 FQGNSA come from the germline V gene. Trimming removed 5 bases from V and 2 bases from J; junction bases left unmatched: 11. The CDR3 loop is CASSPARTGSTYEQYF. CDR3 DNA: TGTGCCAGCAGCCCAGCAAGGACAGGGTCCACCTACGAGCAGTACTTC.

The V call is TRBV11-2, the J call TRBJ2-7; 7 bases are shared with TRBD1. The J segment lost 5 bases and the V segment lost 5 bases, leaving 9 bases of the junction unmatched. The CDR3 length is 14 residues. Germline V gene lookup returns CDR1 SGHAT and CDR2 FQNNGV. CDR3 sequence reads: CASSIGTAANEQYF. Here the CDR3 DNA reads TGTGCCAGCAGCATCGGGACAGCTGCGAACGAGCAGTACTTC.

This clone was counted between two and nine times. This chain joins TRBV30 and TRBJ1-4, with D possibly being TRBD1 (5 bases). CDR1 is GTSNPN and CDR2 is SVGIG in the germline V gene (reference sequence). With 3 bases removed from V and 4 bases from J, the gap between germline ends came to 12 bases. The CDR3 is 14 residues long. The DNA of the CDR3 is TGTGCCTGGAGAAGGAGGAGGGGTAATGAAAAACTGTTTTTT. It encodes CAWRRRRGNEKLFF.

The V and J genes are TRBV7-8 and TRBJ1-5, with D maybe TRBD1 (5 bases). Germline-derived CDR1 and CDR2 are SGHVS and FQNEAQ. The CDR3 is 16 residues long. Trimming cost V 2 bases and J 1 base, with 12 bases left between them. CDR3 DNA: TGTGCCAGCAGCTTAACCAAGGGGCTGAGCAATCAGCCCCAGCATTTT. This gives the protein CASSLTKGLSNQPQHF.

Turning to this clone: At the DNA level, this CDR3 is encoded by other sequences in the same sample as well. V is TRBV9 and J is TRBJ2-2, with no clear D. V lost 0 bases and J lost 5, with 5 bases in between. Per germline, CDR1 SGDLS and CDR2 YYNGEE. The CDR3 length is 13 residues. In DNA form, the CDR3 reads TGTGCCAGCAGCGTAGACTTGACCGGGGAGCTGTTTTTT. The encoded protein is CASSVDLTGELFF.

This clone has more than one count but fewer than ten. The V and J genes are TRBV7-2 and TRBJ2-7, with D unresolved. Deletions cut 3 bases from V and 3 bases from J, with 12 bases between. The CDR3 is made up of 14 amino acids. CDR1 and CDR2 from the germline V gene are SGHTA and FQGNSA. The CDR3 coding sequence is TGTGCCAGCAGCTTCATGGCAGGTGACTACGAGCAGTACTTC. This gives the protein CASSFMAGDYEQYF.

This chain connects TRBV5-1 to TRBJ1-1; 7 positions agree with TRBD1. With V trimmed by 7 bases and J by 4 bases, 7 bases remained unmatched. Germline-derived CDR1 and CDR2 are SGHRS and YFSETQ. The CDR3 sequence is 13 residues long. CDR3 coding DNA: TGCGCCAGCGCTCCTAGGGGGCCCACTGAAGCTTTCTTT. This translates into CASAPRGPTEAFF.

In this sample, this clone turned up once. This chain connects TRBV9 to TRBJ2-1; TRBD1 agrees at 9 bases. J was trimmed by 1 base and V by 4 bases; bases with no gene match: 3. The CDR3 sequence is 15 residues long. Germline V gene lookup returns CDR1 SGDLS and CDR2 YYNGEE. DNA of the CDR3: TGTGCCAGCAGCCAGGGACAGGGTTCCTACAATGAGCAGTTCTTC. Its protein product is CASSQGQGSYNEQFF.

In DNA form, the CDR3 reads TGTGCCAGCACCTTCAACACACCGGGCGAGCAGTACTTC. It yields the protein CASTFNTPGEQYF. The chain uses TRBV28 and TRBJ2-7; D uncertain. The V and J ends lost 7 bases and 6 bases respectively, with 16 bases between them. The CDR3 sequence is 13 residues long. The germline V gene has CDR1 MDHEN and CDR2 SYDVKM.

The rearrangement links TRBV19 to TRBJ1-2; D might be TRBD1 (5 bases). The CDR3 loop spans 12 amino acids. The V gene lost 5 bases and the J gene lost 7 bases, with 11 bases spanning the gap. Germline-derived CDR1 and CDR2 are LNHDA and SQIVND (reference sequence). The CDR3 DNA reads TGTGCCAGTAGTGGGGGGACTTTTGGCTACACCTTC. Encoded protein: CASSGGTFGYTF. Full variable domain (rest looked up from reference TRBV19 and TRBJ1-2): DGGITQSPKYLFRKEGQNVTLSCEQNLNHDAMYWYRQDPGQGLRLIYYSQIVNDFQKGDIAEGYSVSREKKESFPLTVTSAQKNPTAFYLCASSGGTFGYTFGSGTRLTVV.

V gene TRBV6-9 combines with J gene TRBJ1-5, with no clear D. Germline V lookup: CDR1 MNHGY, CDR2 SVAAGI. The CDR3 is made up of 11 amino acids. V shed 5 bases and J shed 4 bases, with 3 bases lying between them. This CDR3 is CASSPNQPQHF. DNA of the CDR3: TGTGCCAGCAGTCCAAATCAGCCCCAGCATTTT.

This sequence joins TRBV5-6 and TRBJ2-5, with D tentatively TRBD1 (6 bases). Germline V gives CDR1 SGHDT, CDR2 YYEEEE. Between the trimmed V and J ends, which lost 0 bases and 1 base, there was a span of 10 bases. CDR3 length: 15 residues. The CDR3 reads CASSLGPRGQETQYF. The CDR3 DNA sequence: TGTGCCAGCAGCTTGGGCCCCAGGGGCCAAGAGACCCAGTACTTC.